This TCR beta chain came from a study of T cells after yellow fever vaccination. General study findings and limits: Subsequent to the booster, the majority of primary-vaccination clones reappeared (about 97% CD4, 85% to 90% CD8). Although the secondary response was weaker, it peaked faster, at day 5 versus 15.

For TCR, cDNA came from 5'RACE template switching, which added a universal primer site and UMIs. TCRdb redid the calling of the 5' RACE reads with MiXCR, one entry per CDR3 protein. The table has 450,000 to 650,000 distinct CDR3 sequences, approximately 13% seen once; the top ten hold over 12%. CDR3 length equals 14 residues. Trimming took off 6 bases at V and 5 bases at J, with 17 bases between the two ends. Germline assignment: CDR1 DFQATT and CDR2 SNEGSKA (reference sequence). For this clonotype: As yet, its antigen is unknown.

Sequences were derived from PBMCs, sampled on the day of the yellow fever booster vaccination. The V gene is TRBV20-1, the J gene TRBJ2-1, with D possibly matching TRBD1 (5 bases). This sequence originates from a man aged 25-40 years who received the YFV17D yellow fever vaccine. The CDR3 nucleotides are TGCAGTGCGCGGACATACGTCAAGGACAATGAGCAGTTCTTC. This encodes CSARTYVKDNEQFF.